This T cell receptor (beta chain) stems from a study of T cell responses to AZD1222 COVID-19 vaccine. Whole-study findings and limits: Clonal diversity was possibly underestimated, and the donors were mostly white British, with more females. Recipients of AZD1222 seropositive at baseline numbered only five or six. Regions left unmutated in variants are reportedly the target of nearly half of spike-specific TCRs. When two AZD1222 doses had been given, Spike-specific TCR breadth and depth rose.

This clone has more than one count but fewer than ten. Its antigen remains unknown. Sequenced by immunoSEQ multiplex PCR; TCRdb stores in-frame clones only, minus some. The data show about 76,000 clones, approximately 80% seen once. Germline V gene lookup returns CDR1 SGHDT and CDR2 YYEEEE. Germline trimming cut 4 bases from V and 4 bases from J; bases unmatched to any gene: 9. The CDR3 has 15 amino acids. The V gene is TRBV5-6, the J gene TRBJ2-7, with TRBD2 matching 9 bases. This specimen consisted of peripheral blood, obtained 28 days after the second dose of the MenACWY control vaccine. The source of this sequence is an adult who received the MenACWY meningococcal vaccine as a control. CDR3 nucleotides: TGTGCCAGCAGCCTAGGGACTAGCAGACAATACGAGCAGTACTTC. It specifies CASSLGTSRQYEQYF.